This T cell receptor (beta chain) was captured in a study of blood T cell repertoires in COVID-19. This CDR3 comprises 15 residues. From germline, CDR1 is SGHRS and CDR2 YFSETQ. Libraries were prepared by immunoSEQ multiplex PCR; TCRdb keeps only in-frame clonotypes and omits some of them. The table lists roughly 86,000 clones, about 86% of them singletons. About this clone: An end of the junction differs from the germline gene, which may be a read error.

This rearrangement joins TRBV5-1 to TRBJ1-3; possible D gene TRBD1, 5 bases. The origin of this receptor is a man in his fifties or sixties with acute or convalescent COVID-19. The sequencing input was peripheral blood. The CDR3 nucleotides are TGCGCCAGCAGCTTGGTGGAGGGGCACGGAAATACCATATATTTT. This codes for CASSLVEGHGNTIYF.